A selection of T cell receptor beta chains follows, all from one sample in a study of blood T cell repertoires in COVID-19. Measured with immunoSEQ multiplex PCR; TCRdb has only the in-frame clones, and not every one. The sample includes some 200,000 clones, roughly 80% of them seen just once. Sequencing used peripheral blood. Receptor source: an older woman who had recovered from COVID-19. Each CDR3 is given with its conserved first and last residue. The D gene is left open where the match is weak. Clone size is shown for a subset of rows, as once, few, many or a class of expanded clone.

J gene	D gene	clone size	V gene	CDR3 DNA	CDR3 protein
TRBJ1-2	-	-	TRBV3-1/TRBV3-2	TGTGCCAGCAGCCCAAGGAGCAGGGGCTATGGCTACACCTTC	CASSPRSRGYGYTF
TRBJ2-7	-	-	TRBV5-6	TGTGCCAGCACCCTGGGAGGAGGATACGAGCAGTACTTC	CASTLGGGYEQYF
TRBJ1-1	-	-	TRBV7-6	TGTGCCAGCAGCGGAGGTGAGAACACTGAAGCTTTCTTT	CASSGGENTEAFF
TRBJ2-3	-	-	TRBV7-2	TGTGCCAGCAGCTTACGGGGTCGTGCAGATACGCAGTATTTT	CASSLRGRADTQYF
TRBJ2-5	-	-	TRBV12-3/TRBV12-4	TGTGCCAGCAGTTTGTTGCAGGGGGGGACCCAGTACTTC	CASSLLQGGTQYF
TRBJ2-3	TRBD2	-	TRBV9	TGTGCCAGCAGCGTAGGGGCTAGCGGCTACACAGATACGCAGTATTTT	CASSVGASGYTDTQYF
TRBJ1-2	-	-	TRBV12-3/TRBV12-4	TGTGCCAGCAGTTTTTTGGACAGTATAGACTACACCTTC	CASSFLDSIDYTF
TRBJ2-1	TRBD2	once	TRBV2	TGTGCCAGCAGGAGCGGGGGGGCCTACAATGAGCAGTTCTTC	CASRSGGAYNEQFF
TRBJ2-3	TRBD2	-	TRBV30	TGTGCCTGCCAACCAGCGGGGGTATACACAGATACGCAGTATTTT	CACQPAGVYTDTQYF
TRBJ1-4	-	-	TRBV7-9	TGTGCCAGCAGCCCTCCCCAGGGTGAAAAACTGTTTTTT	CASSPPQGEKLFF
TRBJ1-2	-	-	TRBV29-1	TGCAGCGTTGGTAAGGGGCAGGGCTATGGCTACACCTTC	CSVGKGQGYGYTF
TRBJ1-2	-	-	TRBV12-3/TRBV12-4	TGTGCCAGCAGTTTGAGGGTTAACTATGGCTACACCTTC	CASSLRVNYGYTF
TRBJ1-2	TRBD1	-	TRBV5-1	TGCGCCAGCAGCCCTGTACAGGGGTGGGACTATGGCTACACCTTC	CASSPVQGWDYGYTF
TRBJ2-2	-	-	TRBV6-5	TGTGCCAGCGGACGGACATCCCACGGGGAGCTGTTTTTT	CASGRTSHGELFF
TRBJ1-5	-	-	TRBV21-1	TGTGCCAGCAGTAAGGGACAGGGGAAGGGTCAGCCCCAGCATTTT	CASSKGQGKGQPQHF
TRBJ1-2	TRBD1	many	TRBV11-2	TGTGCCAGCAGCGACCGGACAGGGGGGAACTATGGCTACACCTTC	CASSDRTGGNYGYTF
TRBJ1-1	-	-	TRBV4-1	TGCGCCAGCAGCCACCTTACAGGGAACACTGAAGCTTTCTTT	CASSHLTGNTEAFF
TRBJ2-3	-	-	TRBV12-2	TGTGCAAGTCGCTTAGATGCGGGACAGGTGAAGGATACGCAGTATTTT	CASRLDAGQVKDTQYF
TRBJ2-3	TRBD1	-	TRBV18	TGTGCCAGCTCACCGAAGGGACAGGGGGTCAGGGCAGATACGCAGTATTTT	CASSPKGQGVRADTQYF
TRBJ1-5	-	-	TRBV29-1	TGCAGCGTTGGCCAGGGTAGCAATCAGCCCCAGCATTTT	CSVGQGSNQPQHF
TRBJ2-5	TRBD1	-	TRBV5-4	TGTGCCAGCAGGAACCGACAGGGCACGGCGGAGACCCAGTACTTC	CASRNRQGTAETQYF
TRBJ2-2	-	-	TRBV4-1	TGCGCCAGCAGCCAGGCTAATTTCGGACAGTACACCGGGGAGCTGTTTTTT	CASSQANFGQYTGELFF
TRBJ1-6	-	-	TRBV19	TGTGCCAGTAGTATACGCCCCCCAACAGGGTATAATTCACCCCTCCACTTT	CASSIRPPTGYNSPLHF
TRBJ2-2	-	-	TRBV7-9	TGTGCCAGCAGCTCTACTCCCCATCCCACCGGGGAGCTGTTTTTT	CASSSTPHPTGELFF
TRBJ2-1	TRBD2	-	TRBV19	TGTGCCAGTAGTCTCCGGACTAGCGGGGACGAGCAGTTCTTC	CASSLRTSGDEQFF
TRBJ1-2	-	-	TRBV15	TGTGCCACCAGCAGAGATAGGGGTGGCGACTATGGCTACACCTTC	CATSRDRGGDYGYTF
TRBJ1-2	-	-	TRBV27	TGTGCCAGCAGTTTGGGGGGAGGCTATGGCTACACCTTC	CASSLGGGYGYTF
TRBJ2-1	TRBD2	few	TRBV7-8	TGTGCCAGCAGCCCCCGAAGAGTGGTAGGCTTGGTACTAGCGGTTAACAATGAGCAGTTCTTC	CASSPRRVVGLVLAVNNEQFF
TRBJ2-7	TRBD1	-	TRBV7-8	TGTGCCAGCAACAAAGCAGGGGGCGGATTAACCTACGAGCAGTACTTC	CASNKAGGGLTYEQYF
TRBJ1-5	TRBD1	-	TRBV6-5	TGTGCCAGCAGAGCGTCAGGGGGCTTTCAGCCCCAGCATTTT	CASRASGGFQPQHF
TRBJ1-3	-	-	TRBV12-5	TGTGCTAGTGGTTTCCTCGTGGCCGCCTCTGGAAACACCATATATTTT	CASGFLVAASGNTIYF
TRBJ2-1	TRBD2	-	TRBV5-1	TGCGCCAGCAGCTTGGAATCCCTAGCGGGGGGGCCGAATGAGCAGTTCTTC	CASSLESLAGGPNEQFF
TRBJ2-2	-	few	TRBV7-9	TGTGCCAGCAGCCAGTGGCTATCGGGGGACACCGGGGAGCTGTTTTTT	CASSQWLSGDTGELFF
TRBJ1-2	TRBD1	-	TRBV30	TGTGCCTGGAGTAAGGGGGCGGCCCTCTATGGCTACACCTTC	CAWSKGAALYGYTF
TRBJ2-1	TRBD1	-	TRBV7-2	TGTGCCAGCAGCTTAGGACAGGGGGAGTACAATGAGCAGTTCTTC	CASSLGQGEYNEQFF
TRBJ2-6	-	-	TRBV11-2	TGTGCCAGCAGCTCACACCGCCCAGGTTCTGGGGCCAACGTCCTGACTTTC	CASSSHRPGSGANVLTF
TRBJ2-7	TRBD2	-	TRBV9	TGTGCCAGCAGCGTAGCCCCTGCTAGCGGGGGTTACGAGCAGTACTTC	CASSVAPASGGYEQYF
TRBJ2-5	TRBD2	few	TRBV6-1	TGTGCCAGCACCGTGACTAGCGGGTTGGAGACCCAGTACTTC	CASTVTSGLETQYF
TRBJ2-7	TRBD2	-	TRBV7-3	TGTGCCAGCAGCTCCCTAGCGGGCCCCGCCTACGAGCAGTACTTC	CASSSLAGPAYEQYF
TRBJ1-5	-	few	TRBV18	TGTGCCAGCTCACCCACGGCGGGCAATCAGCCCCAGCATTTT	CASSPTAGNQPQHF